The T cell receptor beta chain under discussion was sequenced for a study of beta chain features in type 1 diabetes. Study results and caveats: VDJ junctions from type 1 diabetes patients carried fewer insertions and larger deletions. Possibly, sequencing cDNA over-represented cells that had high TCR expression levels. TCRB CDR3 length was moderately but significantly reduced in all four CD4+ subsets of Type 1 diabetes patients.

The entirety of the isolated RNA underwent reverse transcription, so expressed TCRB transcripts were sequenced. Some clones are missing from TCRdb's copy, which holds only in-frame ones; the method was immunoSEQ multiplex PCR. This table holds approximately 170,000 clones, under 9.5% found once. Concerning this clone itself: Its specificity is unknown.

The TCR was taken from a man aged 18 to 29 with type 1 diabetes. Material: central memory CD4+ T cells from blood.

This CDR3 is CASSLAGQGDTEAFF. For the CDR3, the DNA is TGTGCCAGCAGTTTAGCCGGACAGGGGGACACTGAAGCTTTCTTT. The rearrangement uses TRBV28 and TRBJ1-1; 10 nucleotides align to TRBD1. The germline V gene encodes CDR1 MDHEN and CDR2 SYDVKM. Trimming at V came to 2 bases and at J to 3 bases, leaving 3 bases not matched to a gene. CDR3 length: 15 amino acids.